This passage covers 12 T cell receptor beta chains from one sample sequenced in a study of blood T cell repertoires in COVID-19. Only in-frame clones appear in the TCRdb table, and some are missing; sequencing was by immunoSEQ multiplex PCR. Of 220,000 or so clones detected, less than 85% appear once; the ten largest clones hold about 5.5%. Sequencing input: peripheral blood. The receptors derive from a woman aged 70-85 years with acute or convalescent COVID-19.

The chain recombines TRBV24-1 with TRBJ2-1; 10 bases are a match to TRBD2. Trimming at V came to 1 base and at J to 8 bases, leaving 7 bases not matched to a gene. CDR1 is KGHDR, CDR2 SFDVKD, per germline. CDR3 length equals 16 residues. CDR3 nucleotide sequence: TGTGCCACCAGTGATTTTTCGACTAGCGGGCTGGATGAGCAGTTCTTC. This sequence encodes CATSDFSTSGLDEQFF.

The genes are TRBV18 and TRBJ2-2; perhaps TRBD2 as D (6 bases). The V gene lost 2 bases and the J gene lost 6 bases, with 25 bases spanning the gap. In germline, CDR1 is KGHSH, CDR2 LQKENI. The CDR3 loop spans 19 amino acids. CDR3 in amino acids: CASSPYHCGDSPGPGELFF. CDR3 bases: TGTGCCAGCTCACCATATCATTGCGGGGACTCCCCCGGACCCGGGGAGCTGTTTTTT. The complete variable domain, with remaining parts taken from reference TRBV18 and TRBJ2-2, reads NAGVMQNPRHLVRRRGQEARLRCSPMKGHSHVYWYRQLPEEGLKFMVYLQKENIIDESGMPKERFSAEFPKEGPSILRIQQVVRGDSAAYFCASSPYHCGDSPGPGELFFGEGSRLTVL.

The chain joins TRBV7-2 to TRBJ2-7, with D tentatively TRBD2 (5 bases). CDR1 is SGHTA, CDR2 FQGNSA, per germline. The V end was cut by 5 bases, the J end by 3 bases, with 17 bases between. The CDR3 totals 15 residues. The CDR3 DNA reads TGTGCCAGCAGCCAAGACCGGGGTGGGGACTACGAGCAGTACTTC. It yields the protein CASSQDRGGDYEQYF.

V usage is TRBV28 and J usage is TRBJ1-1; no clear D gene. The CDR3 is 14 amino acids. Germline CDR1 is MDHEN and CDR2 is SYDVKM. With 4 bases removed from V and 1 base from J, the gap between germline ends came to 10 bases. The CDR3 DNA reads TGTGCCAGCAGTTCCTTCACAAGGAACACTGAAGCTTTCTTT. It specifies CASSSFTRNTEAFF.

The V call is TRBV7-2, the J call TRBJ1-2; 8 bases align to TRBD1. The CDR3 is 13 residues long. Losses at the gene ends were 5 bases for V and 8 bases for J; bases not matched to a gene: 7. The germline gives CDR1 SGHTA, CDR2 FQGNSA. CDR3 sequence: CASSLRTGSGYTF. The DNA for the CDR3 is TGTGCCAGCAGCCTCCGGACAGGGAGCGGCTACACCTTC. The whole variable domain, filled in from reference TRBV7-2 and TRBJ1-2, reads GAGVSQSPSNKVTEKGKDVELRCDPISGHTALYWYRQSLGQGLEFLIYFQGNSAPDKSGLPSDRFSAERTGGSVSTLTIQRTQQEDSAVYLCASSLRTGSGYTFGSGTRLTVV.

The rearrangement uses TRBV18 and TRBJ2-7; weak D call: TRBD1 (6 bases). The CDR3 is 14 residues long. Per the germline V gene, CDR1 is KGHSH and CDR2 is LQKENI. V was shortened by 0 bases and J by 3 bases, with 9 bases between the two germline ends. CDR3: CASSPPGQFYEQYF. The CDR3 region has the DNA TGTGCCAGCTCACCACCCGGACAGTTCTACGAGCAGTACTTC. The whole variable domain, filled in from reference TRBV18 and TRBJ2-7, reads NAGVMQNPRHLVRRRGQEARLRCSPMKGHSHVYWYRQLPEEGLKFMVYLQKENIIDESGMPKERFSAEFPKEGPSILRIQQVVRGDSAAYFCASSPPGQFYEQYFGPGTRLTVT.

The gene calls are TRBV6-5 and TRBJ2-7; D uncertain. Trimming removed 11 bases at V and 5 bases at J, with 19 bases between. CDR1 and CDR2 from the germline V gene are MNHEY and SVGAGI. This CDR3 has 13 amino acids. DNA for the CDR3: TGTGCCGTAAGCCCGGTCGGGTTTCACGAGCAGTACTTC. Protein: CAVSPVGFHEQYF.

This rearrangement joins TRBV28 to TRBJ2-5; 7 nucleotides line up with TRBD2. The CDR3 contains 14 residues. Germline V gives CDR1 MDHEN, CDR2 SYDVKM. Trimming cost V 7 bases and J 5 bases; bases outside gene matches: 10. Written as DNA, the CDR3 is TGTGCCAGCACCTTGTCGGGGGGTCAGGAGACCCAGTACTTC. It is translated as CASTLSGGQETQYF.

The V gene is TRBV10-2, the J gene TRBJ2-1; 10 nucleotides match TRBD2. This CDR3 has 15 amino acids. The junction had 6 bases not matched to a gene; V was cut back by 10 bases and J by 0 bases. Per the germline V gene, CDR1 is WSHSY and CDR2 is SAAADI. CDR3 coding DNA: TGCGCCACCGCGACTAGCGGGTACTCCTACAATGAGCAGTTCTTC. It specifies CATATSGYSYNEQFF.

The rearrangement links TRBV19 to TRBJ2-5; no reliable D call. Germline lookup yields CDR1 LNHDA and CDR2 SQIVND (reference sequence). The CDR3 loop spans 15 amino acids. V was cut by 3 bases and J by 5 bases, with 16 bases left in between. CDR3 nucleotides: TGTGCCAGTAGTATCTCGCAGAAACCCGTTGAGACCCAGTACTTC. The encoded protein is CASSISQKPVETQYF.

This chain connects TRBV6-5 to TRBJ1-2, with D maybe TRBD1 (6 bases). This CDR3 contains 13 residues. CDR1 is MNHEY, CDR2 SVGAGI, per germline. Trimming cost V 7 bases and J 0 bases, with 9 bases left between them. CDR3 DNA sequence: TGTGCCAGCAAGGGGGGGCCTAACTATGGCTACACCTTC. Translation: CASKGGPNYGYTF.

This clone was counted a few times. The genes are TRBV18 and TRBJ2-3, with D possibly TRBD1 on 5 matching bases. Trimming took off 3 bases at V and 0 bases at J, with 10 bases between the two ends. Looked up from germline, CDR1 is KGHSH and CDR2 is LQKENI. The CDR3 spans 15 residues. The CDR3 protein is CASSPGLGSTDTQYF. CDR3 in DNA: TGTGCCAGCTCACCGGGGCTAGGTAGCACAGATACGCAGTATTTT. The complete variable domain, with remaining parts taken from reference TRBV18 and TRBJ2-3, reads NAGVMQNPRHLVRRRGQEARLRCSPMKGHSHVYWYRQLPEEGLKFMVYLQKENIIDESGMPKERFSAEFPKEGPSILRIQQVVRGDSAAYFCASSPGLGSTDTQYFGPGTRLTVL.